This T cell receptor beta chain was sequenced during a study of T cell responses to AZD1222 COVID-19 vaccine. The CDR3 is 15 amino acids. The V gene's germline CDR1 is LNHDA and CDR2 SQIVND (reference sequence). Trimming left V 3 bases short and J 8 bases short, with 19 bases between. Some clones are missing from TCRdb's copy, which holds only in-frame ones; the method was immunoSEQ multiplex PCR. The sample contains tens of thousands of clones, about 88% of which appear only once. The chain carries TRBV19 and TRBJ1-2, with D possibly being TRBD1 (6 bases). Source: peripheral blood, taken on day 0 of AZD1222 vaccination. The sequence was obtained from an adult in good health. CDR3: CASSMVRDTFRGYTF. As DNA, the CDR3 is TGTGCCAGTAGTATGGTCCGGGACACCTTTCGCGGCTACACCTTC.